The rows below give T cell receptor beta chains drawn from one sample of a study of CD4+ T cells in melanoma. Clones were sequenced by immunoSEQ multiplex PCR, and TCRdb holds only the in-frame ones, with some missing. The data hold over 5,500 clones, with over 65% observed a single time. The material sequenced was cells from a culture (not recorded whether cultured in vitro). These receptors all come from a human donor with melanoma. CDR3s include the opening cysteine and the closing phenylalanine or tryptophan. A D gene is named only where the DNA matches it firmly. The size of a clone is reported for some rows only, either as once, few or many, or as a class for expanded clones.

>NA|TRBJ2-1|TRBV19|TRBD2
CASSKAGQYNEQFF
TGTGCCAGTAGTAAAGCGGGGCAGTACAATGAGCAGTTCTTC
>NA|TRBJ1-2|TRBV6-2/TRBV6-3|TRBD1
CASSYQGTGSGYTF
TGTGCCAGCAGTTACCAGGGGACAGGGAGCGGCTACACCTTC
>NA|TRBJ2-2|TRBV7-3|TRBD1
CASSSPGQGAGELFF
TGTGCCAGCAGCTCTCCGGGACAGGGGGCCGGGGAGCTGTTTTTT
>few|TRBJ2-7|TRBV19|TRBD1
CASNTGTGNREQYF
TGTGCCAGTAACACCGGGACAGGGAATCGCGAGCAGTACTTC
>large|TRBJ1-2|TRBV6-5|TRBD1
CASSFGSGQGHGYTF
TGTGCCAGCAGTTTTGGTTCGGGACAGGGACACGGCTACACCTTC
>NA|TRBJ1-2|TRBV6-1|NA
CASSDSNYGYTF
TGTGCCAGCAGTGACAGTAACTATGGCTACACCTTC
>NA|TRBJ1-4|TRBV28|NA
CASRSGGPNNEKLFF
TGTGCCAGCAGGAGCGGGGGTCCCAATAATGAAAAACTGTTTTTT
>NA|TRBJ2-1|TRBV5-6|TRBD1
CASSLTGVDEQFF
TGTGCCAGCAGCTTGACAGGGGTCGATGAGCAGTTCTTC
>NA|TRBJ2-1|TRBV10-1|NA
CASSVTGDEQFF
TGCGCCAGCAGTGTAACCGGAGATGAGCAGTTCTTC
>once|TRBJ2-1|TRBV2|TRBD1
CASSAGTASYNEQFF
TGTGCCAGCAGTGCAGGGACAGCCTCCTACAATGAGCAGTTCTTC
>NA|TRBJ2-5|TRBV30|NA
CAWIRSETQYF
TGTGCCTGGATCCGCTCTGAGACCCAGTACTTC
>NA|TRBJ1-2|TRBV6-2/TRBV6-3|TRBD1
CASSYPPGQTNYGYTF
TGTGCCAGCAGTTACCCACCGGGACAGACTAACTATGGCTACACCTTC
>few|TRBJ1-3|TRBV18|NA
CASSSGTGNTIYF
TGTGCCAGCTCATCCGGGACGGGAAACACCATATATTTT
>NA|TRBJ2-1|TRBV5-8|TRBD2
CASSRPGTSGRGEQFF
TGTGCCAGCAGCCGACCCGGGACTAGCGGGAGGGGGGAGCAGTTCTTC
>NA|TRBJ2-1|TRBV5-1|NA
CASSLLDPYNEQFF
TGCGCCAGCAGCTTGCTAGATCCCTACAATGAGCAGTTCTTC